This T cell receptor beta chain stems from a study of technical replicates of blood from a few donors. Trimming removed 3 bases at V and 4 bases at J, with 10 bases between. Germline lookup yields CDR1 SGHTA and CDR2 FQGNSA. CDR3 length equals 13 residues. Assay: immunoSEQ multiplex PCR; the TCRdb copy retains only in-frame clones and omits some. Here the sample spans about 89,000 clones, approximately 94% being singletons. This chain joins TRBV7-2 and TRBJ2-7; no firm D call. Sequenced sample: T cells isolated from PBMCs. The source is a human donor in good health. The CDR3 DNA follows: TGTGCCAGCAGCTTTCACACAACGTACGAGCAGTACTTC. Residues: CASSFHTTYEQYF.